This TCR beta chain comes out of a study of T cell responses to AZD1222 COVID-19 vaccine. Clones were read by immunoSEQ multiplex PCR, and TCRdb kept only the in-frame ones, dropping some. The data show around 120,000 clones, approximately 90% seen once. Study-wide results and limits: Most donors were white British, females outnumbered males, and clonal diversity was possibly underestimated. Vaccine-associated CD4 TCRs ranged over spike, dominating at 160-218 and 743-854. It was only a handful of AZD1222 recipients who were seropositive at baseline.

Worth noting for this clone: Its antigen is not identified.

CDR1 is LNHDA and CDR2 is SQIVND in the germline V gene (reference sequence). The CDR3 covers 15 residues. Trimming left V 0 bases short and J 2 bases short, with 11 bases between. The chain links TRBV19 to TRBJ2-7; perhaps TRBD1 as D (6 bases). The starting material was peripheral blood, obtained 28 days after the second AZD1222 dose. The sequence was obtained from an adult who received the AZD1222 COVID-19 vaccine. The CDR3 loop reads CASSIDGTSTYEQYF. The CDR3 DNA reads TGTGCCAGTAGTATAGATGGGACATCAACCTACGAGCAGTACTTC. Complete variable domain (other parts from reference TRBV19 and TRBJ2-7): DGGITQSPKYLFRKEGQNVTLSCEQNLNHDAMYWYRQDPGQGLRLIYYSQIVNDFQKGDIAEGYSVSREKKESFPLTVTSAQKNPTAFYLCASSIDGTSTYEQYFGPGTRLTVT.